This T cell receptor beta chain is from a study of lymphopenia after photon versus proton radiotherapy. The CDR3 extends over 15 amino acids. Germline lookup yields CDR1 GTSNPN and CDR2 SVGIG (reference sequence). The V end was cut by 0 bases, the J end by 0 bases, with 9 bases between. Sequencing was performed with immunoSEQ multiplex PCR; in TCRdb, only in-frame clones are kept and a portion is missing. The sample lists tens of thousands of clones, approximately 92% occurring once. Study-level results: After the lymphocyte nadir, photon-treated repertoires showed oligoclonal expansion, especially of CD8+ Temra cells.

Note on this clone: The antigen is not known.

This clonotype originated in a woman aged 40 to 50 with cholangiocarcinoma. The gene calls are TRBV30 and TRBJ2-4, with a tentative D call TRBD2 (5 bases). This specimen was peripheral blood, taken from a patient treated with photon-based radiotherapy. The CDR3 here is CAWSVAGLAKNIQYF. CDR3 bases: TGTGCCTGGAGTGTGGCGGGTCTAGCCAAAAACATTCAGTACTTC.